These T cell receptor beta chains were read from a single sample in a study of CD8 T cells in Susac syndrome. TCRdb ran MiXCR on the immunoSEQ multiplex PCR reads and lists one entry per CDR3 protein. The sample records around 130,000 distinct CDR3 sequences, around 95% being singletons. Sequenced sample: CD4+ T cells from PBMCs. The receptors were sampled from a human donor in good health. Each CDR3 is given with its conserved first and last residue. A D gene is named only where the DNA matches it firmly. Expanded clones are given a class, and other clones once, few, many or no size at all.

d_gene: TRBD2; abundance: NA; v_gene: TRBV12-3/TRBV12-4; j_gene: TRBJ2-1; CDR3nt: TGTGCCAGCAGTTTGGGAGGGTCCCTTAACAATGAGCAGTTCTTC; CDR3aa: CASSLGGSLNNEQFF
d_gene: NA; abundance: NA; v_gene: TRBV29-1; j_gene: TRBJ2-1; CDR3nt: TGCAGCGTTGAGGAGGAACTCCCACGAAGCTCCTACAATGAGCAGTTCTTC; CDR3aa: CSVEEELPRSSYNEQFF
d_gene: TRBD1; abundance: NA; v_gene: TRBV7-9; j_gene: TRBJ1-5; CDR3nt: TGTGCCAGCAGCGCAGCCGGGACAGGGGGCGCTTTCAATCAGCCCCAGCATTTT; CDR3aa: CASSAAGTGGAFNQPQHF
d_gene: NA; abundance: NA; v_gene: TRBV27; j_gene: TRBJ2-2; CDR3nt: TGTGCCAGCAAAACTTTAGGGGGGGCGCGTAACACCGGGGAGCTGTTTTTT; CDR3aa: CASKTLGGARNTGELFF
d_gene: TRBD2; abundance: NA; v_gene: TRBV7-9; j_gene: TRBJ2-3; CDR3nt: TGTGCCAGCAGCACCACCGGGACTAGCGGGAGTTGGGGCACAGATACGCAGTATTTT; CDR3aa: CASSTTGTSGSWGTDTQYF
d_gene: TRBD2; abundance: NA; v_gene: TRBV6-2/TRBV6-3; j_gene: TRBJ2-7; CDR3nt: TGTGCCAGCAGATCAGGCAGCGGGACCTACGAGCAGTACTTC; CDR3aa: CASRSGSGTYEQYF
d_gene: NA; abundance: few; v_gene: TRBV2; j_gene: TRBJ1-2; CDR3nt: TGTGCCAGCAGTGTATCAGGCAACTATGGCTACACCTTC; CDR3aa: CASSVSGNYGYTF
d_gene: TRBD2; abundance: NA; v_gene: TRBV4-3; j_gene: TRBJ2-1; CDR3nt: TGCGCCAGCAGTTTGCGGGAGGGCCACAATGAGCAGTTCTTC; CDR3aa: CASSLREGHNEQFF
d_gene: NA; abundance: once; v_gene: TRBV3-1; j_gene: TRBJ1-1; CDR3nt: TGTGCCAGCAGACCGTACGGCAGGATAGAAGCTTTCTTT; CDR3aa: CASRPYGRIEAFF
d_gene: NA; abundance: NA; v_gene: TRBV23-1; j_gene: TRBJ1-5; CDR3nt: TGCGCCAGCAGTCACCGATGGGGGGAGCCCCAGCATTTT; CDR3aa: CASSHRWGEPQHF
d_gene: NA; abundance: NA; v_gene: TRBV12-3/TRBV12-4; j_gene: TRBJ2-1; CDR3nt: TGTGCCAGCAGTGTGACACTAGGGGCTGAGCAGTTCTTC; CDR3aa: CASSVTLGAEQFF
d_gene: NA; abundance: once; v_gene: TRBV6-2/TRBV6-3; j_gene: TRBJ1-1; CDR3nt: TGTGCCAGCAGTTACCCGGGGACCTCGAAGAACACTGAAGCTTTCTTT; CDR3aa: CASSYPGTSKNTEAFF
d_gene: TRBD2; abundance: NA; v_gene: TRBV6-2/TRBV6-3; j_gene: TRBJ2-1; CDR3nt: TGTGCCAGCAGTTACTTTTTCTGGGAACTAGCGGACAATGAGCAGTTCTTC; CDR3aa: CASSYFFWELADNEQFF